This T cell receptor beta chain comes out of a study of CD8 T cells in Susac syndrome. Germline CDR1 and CDR2: SNHLY and FYNNEI. This CDR3 comprises 14 residues. V was shortened by 6 bases and J by 1 base, with 12 bases between the two germline ends. Sequencing of TCR beta drew on CD8+ and CD4+ T cells from blood. Random hexamers primed reverse transcription of 0.5 to 1 ug RNA. Amplification of TCR beta CDR3 was carried out by immunoSEQ multiplex PCR, which covered 54 Vbeta and 13 Jbeta segments. MiXCR was run by TCRdb on the immunoSEQ multiplex PCR reads, yielding one entry per CDR3 protein. The repertoire holds 100,000 to 150,000 distinct CDR3 sequences, with roughly 96% as singletons.

This chain joins TRBV2 and TRBJ1-1; D not resolved. Sequenced: CD4+ T cells from PBMCs. The sequence derives from a human donor in good health. The CDR3 sequence: CASRREASNTEAFF. Here the CDR3 DNA reads TGTGCCAGCAGGAGGGAGGCCTCGAACACTGAAGCTTTCTTT. Together with reference TRBV2 and TRBJ1-1, the CDR3 gives the full variable domain: EPEVTQTPSHQVTQMGQEVILRCVPISNHLYFYWYRQILGQKVEFLVSFYNNEISEKSEIFDDQFSVERPDGSNFTLKIRSTKLEDSAMYFCASRREASNTEAFFGQGTRLTVV.